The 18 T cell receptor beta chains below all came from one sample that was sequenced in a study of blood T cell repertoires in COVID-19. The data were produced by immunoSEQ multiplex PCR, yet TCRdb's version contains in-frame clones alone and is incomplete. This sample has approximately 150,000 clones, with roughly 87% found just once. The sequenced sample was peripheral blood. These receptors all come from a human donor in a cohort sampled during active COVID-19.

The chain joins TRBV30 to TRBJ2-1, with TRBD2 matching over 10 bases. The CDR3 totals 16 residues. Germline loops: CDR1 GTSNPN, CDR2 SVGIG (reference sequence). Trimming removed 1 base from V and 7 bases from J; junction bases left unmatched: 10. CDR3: CAWSGLAGAPGNEQFF. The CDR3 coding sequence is TGTGCCTGGAGTGGCCTAGCGGGGGCCCCTGGGAATGAGCAGTTCTTC.

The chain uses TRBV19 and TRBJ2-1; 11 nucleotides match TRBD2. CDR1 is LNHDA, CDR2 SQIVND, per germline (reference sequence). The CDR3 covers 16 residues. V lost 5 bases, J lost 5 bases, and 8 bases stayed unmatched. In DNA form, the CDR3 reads TGTGCCAGTAGTGGACCCGGGACTAGCGGTGACAATGAGCAGTTCTTC. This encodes CASSGPGTSGDNEQFF.

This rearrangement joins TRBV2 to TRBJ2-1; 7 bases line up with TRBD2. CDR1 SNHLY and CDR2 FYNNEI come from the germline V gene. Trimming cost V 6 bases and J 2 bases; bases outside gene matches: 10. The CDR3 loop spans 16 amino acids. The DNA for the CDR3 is TGTGCCAGCAGATCCCACGGGGCGGGAGCCTACAATGAGCAGTTCTTC. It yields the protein CASRSHGAGAYNEQFF.

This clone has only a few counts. CDR3 sequence: CATASTGVNTGELFF. The CDR3 nucleotides read TGTGCCACCGCCTCAACAGGGGTGAACACCGGGGAGCTGTTTTTT. The chain uses TRBV24-1 and TRBJ2-2; TRBD1 matches 7 bases. Trimming cost V 9 bases and J 1 base; bases outside gene matches: 7. The germline V gene encodes CDR1 KGHDR and CDR2 SFDVKD. The CDR3 spans 15 residues.

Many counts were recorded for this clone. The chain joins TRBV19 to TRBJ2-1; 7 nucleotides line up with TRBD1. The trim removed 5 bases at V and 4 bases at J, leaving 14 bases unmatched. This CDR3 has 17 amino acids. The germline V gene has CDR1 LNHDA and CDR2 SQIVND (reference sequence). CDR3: CASSASGQSNWYNEQFF. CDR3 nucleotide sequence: TGTGCCAGTAGTGCGTCGGGACAGTCCAATTGGTACAATGAGCAGTTCTTC.

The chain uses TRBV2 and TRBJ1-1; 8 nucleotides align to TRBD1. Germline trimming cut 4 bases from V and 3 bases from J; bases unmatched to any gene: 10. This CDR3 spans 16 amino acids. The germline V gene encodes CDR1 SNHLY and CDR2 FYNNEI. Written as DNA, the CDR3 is TGTGCCAGCAGTGCTTTCAGGGGGCTTTCGGACACTGAAGCTTTCTTT. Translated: CASSAFRGLSDTEAFF.

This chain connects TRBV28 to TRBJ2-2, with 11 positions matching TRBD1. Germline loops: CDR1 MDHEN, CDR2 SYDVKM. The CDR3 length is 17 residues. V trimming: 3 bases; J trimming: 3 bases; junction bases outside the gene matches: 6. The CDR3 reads CASSFLRTGGYTGELFF. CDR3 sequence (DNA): TGTGCCAGCAGTTTTTTGAGGACAGGGGGCTACACCGGGGAGCTGTTTTTT.

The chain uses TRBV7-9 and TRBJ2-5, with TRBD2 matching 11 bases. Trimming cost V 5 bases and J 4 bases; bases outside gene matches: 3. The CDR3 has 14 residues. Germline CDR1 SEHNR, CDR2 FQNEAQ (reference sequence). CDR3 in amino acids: CASSPGTSGETQYF. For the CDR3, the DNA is TGTGCCAGCAGCCCCGGGACTAGCGGAGAGACCCAGTACTTC.

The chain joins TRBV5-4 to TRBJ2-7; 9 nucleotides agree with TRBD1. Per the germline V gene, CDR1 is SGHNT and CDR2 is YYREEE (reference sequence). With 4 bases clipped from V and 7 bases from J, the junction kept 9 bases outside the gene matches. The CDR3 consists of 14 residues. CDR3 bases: TGTGCCAGCAGCCGACAGGGGGAAGTGTGGGAGCAGTACTTC. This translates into CASSRQGEVWEQYF.

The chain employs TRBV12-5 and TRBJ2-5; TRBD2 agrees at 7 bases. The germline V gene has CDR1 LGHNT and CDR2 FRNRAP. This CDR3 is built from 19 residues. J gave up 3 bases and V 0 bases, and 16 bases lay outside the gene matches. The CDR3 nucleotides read TGTGCTAGTGGTTTGGTACATAAGAACAGCGGGATTTCTGAAGAGACCCAGTACTTC. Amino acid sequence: CASGLVHKNSGISEETQYF.

CDR3 sequence: CASSLDRSYEQYF. CDR3 bases: TGCGCCAGCAGCCTTGACAGATCCTACGAGCAGTACTTC. V gene TRBV4-3 combines with J gene TRBJ2-7; tentative D call: TRBD1 (5 bases). Trimming took off 4 bases at V and 1 base at J, with 8 bases between the two ends. Germline-derived CDR1 and CDR2 are LGHNA and YSLEER. This CDR3 contains 13 residues.

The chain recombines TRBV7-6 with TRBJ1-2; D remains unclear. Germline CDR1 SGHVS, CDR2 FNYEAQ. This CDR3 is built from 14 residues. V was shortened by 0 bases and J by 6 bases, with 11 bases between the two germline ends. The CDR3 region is CASSLAGGVDGYTF. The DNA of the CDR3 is TGTGCCAGCAGCTTAGCGGGTGGAGTGGATGGCTACACCTTC.

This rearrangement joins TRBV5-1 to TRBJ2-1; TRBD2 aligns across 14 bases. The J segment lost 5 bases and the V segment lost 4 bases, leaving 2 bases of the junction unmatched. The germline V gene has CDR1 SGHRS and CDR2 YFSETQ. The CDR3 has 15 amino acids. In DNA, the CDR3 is TGCGCCAGCAGCACGGGACTAGCGGGGGACAATGAGCAGTTCTTC. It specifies CASSTGLAGDNEQFF.

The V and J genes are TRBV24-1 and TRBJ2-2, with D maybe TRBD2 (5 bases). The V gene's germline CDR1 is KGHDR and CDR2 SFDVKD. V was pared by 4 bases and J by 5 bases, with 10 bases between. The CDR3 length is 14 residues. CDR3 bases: TGTGCCACCAGTGACCCTCGGGAAACCGGGGAGCTGTTTTTT. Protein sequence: CATSDPRETGELFF.

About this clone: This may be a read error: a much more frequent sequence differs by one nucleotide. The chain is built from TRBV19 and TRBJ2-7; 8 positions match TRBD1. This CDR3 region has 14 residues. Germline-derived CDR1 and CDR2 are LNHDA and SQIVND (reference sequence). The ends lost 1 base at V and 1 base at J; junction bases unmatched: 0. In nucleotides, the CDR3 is TGTGCCAGTAGTATAGGGACAGGGTCCTACGAGCAGTACTTC. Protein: CASSIGTGSYEQYF. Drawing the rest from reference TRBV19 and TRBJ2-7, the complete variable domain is DGGITQSPKYLFRKEGQNVTLSCEQNLNHDAMYWYRQDPGQGLRLIYYSQIVNDFQKGDIAEGYSVSREKKESFPLTVTSAQKNPTAFYLCASSIGTGSYEQYFGPGTRLTVT.

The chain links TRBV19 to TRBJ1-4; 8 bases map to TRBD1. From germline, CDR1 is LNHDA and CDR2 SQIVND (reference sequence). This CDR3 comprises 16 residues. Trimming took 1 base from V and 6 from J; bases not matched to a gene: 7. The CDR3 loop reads CASSIVPGQGYEKLFF. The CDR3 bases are TGTGCCAGTAGTATAGTTCCCGGACAGGGCTATGAAAAACTGTTTTTT.

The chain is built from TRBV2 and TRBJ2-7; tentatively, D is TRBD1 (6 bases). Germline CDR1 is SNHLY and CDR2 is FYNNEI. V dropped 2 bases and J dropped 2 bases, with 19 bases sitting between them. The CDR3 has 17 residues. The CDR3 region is CASSELLTGLAPYEQYF. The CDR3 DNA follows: TGTGCCAGCAGTGAACTCCTTACAGGGTTGGCGCCCTACGAGCAGTACTTC.

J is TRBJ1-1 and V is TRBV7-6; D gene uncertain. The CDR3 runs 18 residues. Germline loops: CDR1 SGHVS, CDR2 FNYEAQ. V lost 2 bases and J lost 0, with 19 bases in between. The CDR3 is CASSLISGSSLMNTEAFF. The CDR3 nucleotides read TGTGCCAGCAGCTTAATTTCGGGGTCCTCCCTCATGAACACTGAAGCTTTCTTT. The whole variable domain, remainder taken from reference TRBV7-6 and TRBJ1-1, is GAGVSQSPRYKVTKRGQDVALRCDPISGHVSLYWYRQALGQGPEFLTYFNYEAQQDKSGLPNDRFSAERPEGSISTLTIQRTEQRDSAMYRCASSLISGSSLMNTEAFFGQGTRLTVV.